The rows below give T cell receptor beta chains drawn from one sample of a study of esophageal squamous cell carcinoma under preoperative chemotherapy. TCRdb ran MiXCR on the PCR reads and lists one entry per CDR3 protein. The sample consists of approximately 12,000 distinct CDR3 sequences, roughly 50% of them appearing once. The specimen was collected from a patient given preoperative chemotherapy. Source of these receptors: a human donor with esophageal squamous cell carcinoma. The donor label of this sample is uncertain. CDR3s leave out the opening cysteine and the closing phenylalanine or tryptophan. Fields, in order: V gene, CDR3 protein.

V gene: TRBV6-1; CDR3 protein: ASGEGTSGKNTQY
V gene: TRBV6-1; CDR3 protein: ASGGTGGGGTDTQY
V gene: TRBV6-1; CDR3 protein: ASSESRRADGNTIY
V gene: TRBV6-1; CDR3 protein: ASSEGWANSGELF
V gene: TRBV10-3; CDR3 protein: ATDRTGKETQY
V gene: TRBV6-1; CDR3 protein: ASSEVPAGGATDTQY
V gene: TRBV6-1; CDR3 protein: ASSEALRGGADGELF
V gene: TRBV10-1; CDR3 protein: ASSEGRGATNTQY
V gene: TRBV7-2; CDR3 protein: ASSLFENTEAF
V gene: TRBV6-1; CDR3 protein: ASSDRGKNGEQF
V gene: TRBV7-6; CDR3 protein: ASSVGGVGGYEQF
V gene: TRBV6-6; CDR3 protein: ASGRDWVAYEQY
V gene: TRBV6-1; CDR3 protein: ASSEGTSSEREF
V gene: TRBV6-1; CDR3 protein: ASKVGGNPDTQY
V gene: TRBV7-2; CDR3 protein: ASSSGGYSQETQF
V gene: TRBV6-1; CDR3 protein: ASSESGGLSYNEQF
V gene: TRBV7-8; CDR3 protein: AIRGLQETQY
V gene: TRBV25-1; CDR3 protein: ASSSGQNYEQY
V gene: TRBV6-1; CDR3 protein: TSKLLGQRDYEQY
V gene: TRBV10-3; CDR3 protein: ATYARGPQTSGKYNEQF
V gene: TRBV12-3/TRBV12-4; CDR3 protein: ASSLSGYTGELF
V gene: TRBV6-1; CDR3 protein: ASSEALAGADTQY
V gene: TRBV6-1; CDR3 protein: ASTVGGWGKDTQY
V gene: TRBV25-1; CDR3 protein: ASSVLGLDEQF
V gene: TRBV6-1; CDR3 protein: ASSELGGSDKDTQY
V gene: TRBV6-1; CDR3 protein: ASSHGDASTGEQF
V gene: TRBV6-2/TRBV6-3; CDR3 protein: ASSYPEKGQDTQY
V gene: TRBV12-3/TRBV12-4; CDR3 protein: ASRGVYGPETQY
V gene: TRBV6-6; CDR3 protein: ASSYSKWATREQF
V gene: TRBV11-2; CDR3 protein: ASRSGTSTYNEQF
V gene: TRBV12-3/TRBV12-4; CDR3 protein: ASSPLAVSTDTQY
V gene: TRBV6-1; CDR3 protein: ASRRTSGSYNEQF